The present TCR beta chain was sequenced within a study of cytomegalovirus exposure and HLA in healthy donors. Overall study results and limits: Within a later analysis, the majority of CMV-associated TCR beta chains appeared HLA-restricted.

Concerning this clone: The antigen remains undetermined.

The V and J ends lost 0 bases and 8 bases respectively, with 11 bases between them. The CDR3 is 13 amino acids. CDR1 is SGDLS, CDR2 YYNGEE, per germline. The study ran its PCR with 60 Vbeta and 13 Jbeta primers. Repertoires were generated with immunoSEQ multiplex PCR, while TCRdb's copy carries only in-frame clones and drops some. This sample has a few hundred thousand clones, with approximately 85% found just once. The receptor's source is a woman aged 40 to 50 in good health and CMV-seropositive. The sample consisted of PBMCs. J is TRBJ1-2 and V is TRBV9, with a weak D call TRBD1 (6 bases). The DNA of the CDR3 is TGTGCCAGCAGCGTAGCTACAGGGAGAGGCTACACCTTC. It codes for CASSVATGRGYTF. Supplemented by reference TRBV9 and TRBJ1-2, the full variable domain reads DSGVTQTPKHLITATGQRVTLRCSPRSGDLSVYWYQQSLDQGLQFLIQYYNGEERAKGNILERFSAQQFPDLHSELNLSSLELGDSALYFCASSVATGRGYTFGSGTRLTVV.